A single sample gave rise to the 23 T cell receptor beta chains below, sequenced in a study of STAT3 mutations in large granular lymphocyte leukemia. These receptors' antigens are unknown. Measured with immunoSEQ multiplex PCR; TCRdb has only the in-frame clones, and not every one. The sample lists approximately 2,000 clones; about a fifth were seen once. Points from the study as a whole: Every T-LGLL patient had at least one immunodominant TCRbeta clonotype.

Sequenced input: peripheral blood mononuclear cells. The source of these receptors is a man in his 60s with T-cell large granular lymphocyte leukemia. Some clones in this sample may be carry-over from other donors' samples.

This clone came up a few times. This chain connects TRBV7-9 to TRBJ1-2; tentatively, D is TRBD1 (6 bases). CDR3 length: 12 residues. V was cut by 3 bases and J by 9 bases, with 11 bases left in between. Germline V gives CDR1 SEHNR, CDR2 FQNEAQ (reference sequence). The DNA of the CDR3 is TGTGCCAGCAGCTTTGCAGGGGATAGCTACACCTTC. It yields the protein CASSFAGDSYTF.

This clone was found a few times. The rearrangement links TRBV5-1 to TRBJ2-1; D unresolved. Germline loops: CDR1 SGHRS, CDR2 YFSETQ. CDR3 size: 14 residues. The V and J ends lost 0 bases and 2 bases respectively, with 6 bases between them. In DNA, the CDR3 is TGCGCCAGCAGCTTGGAGGGCCCCTACAATGAGCAGTTCTTC. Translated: CASSLEGPYNEQFF.

The chain's CDR3 is CASSPGGSAKNIQYF. CDR3 DNA sequence: TGCGCCAGCAGCCCAGGGGGCTCGGCCAAAAACATTCAGTACTTC. This chain uses TRBV4-3 with TRBJ2-4, with 8 nucleotides matching TRBD1. CDR1 is LGHNA, CDR2 YSLEER, per germline. The CDR3 runs to 15 residues. Trimming took 4 bases from V and 1 from J; bases not matched to a gene: 3.

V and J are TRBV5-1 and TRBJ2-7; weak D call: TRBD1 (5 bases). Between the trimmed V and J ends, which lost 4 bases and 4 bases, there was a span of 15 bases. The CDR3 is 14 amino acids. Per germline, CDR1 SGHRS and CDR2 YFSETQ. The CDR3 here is CASSPAQGSYEQYV. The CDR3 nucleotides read TGCGCCAGCAGCCCAGCTCAGGGCTCATACGAGCAGTACGTC.

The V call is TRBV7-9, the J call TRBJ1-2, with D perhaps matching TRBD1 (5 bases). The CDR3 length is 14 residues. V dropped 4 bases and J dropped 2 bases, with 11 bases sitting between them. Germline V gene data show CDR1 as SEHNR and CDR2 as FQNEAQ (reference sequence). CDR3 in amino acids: CASSSGTHNYGYTF. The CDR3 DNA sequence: TGTGCCAGCAGCTCCGGGACGCACAACTATGGCTACACCTTC.

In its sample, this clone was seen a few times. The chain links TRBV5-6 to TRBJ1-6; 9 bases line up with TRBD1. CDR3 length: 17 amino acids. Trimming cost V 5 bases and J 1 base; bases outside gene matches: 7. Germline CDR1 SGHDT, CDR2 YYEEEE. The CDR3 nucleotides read TGTGCCAGCAGGGAGACAGGGACAGGGTCCTATAATTCACCCCTCCACTTT. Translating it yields CASRETGTGSYNSPLHF.

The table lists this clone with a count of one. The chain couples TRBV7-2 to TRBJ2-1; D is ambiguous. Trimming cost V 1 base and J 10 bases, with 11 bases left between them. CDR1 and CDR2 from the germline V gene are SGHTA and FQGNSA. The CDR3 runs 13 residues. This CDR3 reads CASSLGLSGEQFF. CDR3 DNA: TGTGCCAGCAGCTTAGGTTTATCCGGAGAGCAGTTCTTC. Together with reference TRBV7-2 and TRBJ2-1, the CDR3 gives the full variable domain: GAGVSQSPSNKVTEKGKDVELRCDPISGHTALYWYRQSLGQGLEFLIYFQGNSAPDKSGLPSDRFSAERTGGSVSTLTIQRTQQEDSAVYLCASSLGLSGEQFFGPGTRLTVL.

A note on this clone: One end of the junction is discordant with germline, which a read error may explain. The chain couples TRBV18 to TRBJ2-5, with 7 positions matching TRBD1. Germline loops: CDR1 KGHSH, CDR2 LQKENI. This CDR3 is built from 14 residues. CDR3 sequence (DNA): TGTGCCAGCTCACCCCGGGACAGCCAAGAGTCCCAGTACTTC. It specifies CASSPRDSQESQYF.

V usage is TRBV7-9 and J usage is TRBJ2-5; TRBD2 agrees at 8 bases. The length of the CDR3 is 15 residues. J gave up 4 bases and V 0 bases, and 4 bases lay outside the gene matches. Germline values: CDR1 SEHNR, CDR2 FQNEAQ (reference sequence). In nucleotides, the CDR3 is TGTGCCAGCAGCTTAGCGGGACTAGAGACAGAGACCCAGTACTTC. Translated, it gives CASSLAGLETETQYF.

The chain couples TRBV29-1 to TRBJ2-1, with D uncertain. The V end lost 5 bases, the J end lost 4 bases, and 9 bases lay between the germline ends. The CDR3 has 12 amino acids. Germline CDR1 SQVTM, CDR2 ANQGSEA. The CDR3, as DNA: TGCAGCGTTACGGAAGATTACAATGAGCAGTTCTTC. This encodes CSVTEDYNEQFF.

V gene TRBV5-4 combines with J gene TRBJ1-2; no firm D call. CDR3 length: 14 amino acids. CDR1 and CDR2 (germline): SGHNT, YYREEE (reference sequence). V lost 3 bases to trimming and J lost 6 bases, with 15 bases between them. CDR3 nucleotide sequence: TGTGCCAGCAGCTCCCCACGCGATTGGAATGGCTACACCTTC. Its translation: CASSSPRDWNGYTF.

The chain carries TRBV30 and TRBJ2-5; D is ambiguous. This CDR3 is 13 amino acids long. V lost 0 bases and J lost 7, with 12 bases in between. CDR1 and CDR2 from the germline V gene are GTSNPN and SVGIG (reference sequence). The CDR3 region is CAWSVFGKLTQYF. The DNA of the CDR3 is TGTGCCTGGAGTGTGTTCGGCAAACTGACCCAGTACTTC.

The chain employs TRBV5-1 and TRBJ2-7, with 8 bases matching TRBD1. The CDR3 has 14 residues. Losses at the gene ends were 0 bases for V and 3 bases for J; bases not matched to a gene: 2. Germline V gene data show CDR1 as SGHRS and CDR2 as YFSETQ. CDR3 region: CASSLGQGNYEQYF. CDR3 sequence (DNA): TGCGCCAGCAGCTTGGGACAGGGGAACTACGAGCAGTACTTC.

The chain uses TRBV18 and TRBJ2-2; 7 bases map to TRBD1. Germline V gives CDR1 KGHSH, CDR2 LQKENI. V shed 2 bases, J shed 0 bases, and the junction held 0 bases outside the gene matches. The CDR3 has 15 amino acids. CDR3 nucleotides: TGTGCCAGCTCACCAGGGACAGCGAACACCGGGGAGCTGTTTTTT. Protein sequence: CASSPGTANTGELFF.

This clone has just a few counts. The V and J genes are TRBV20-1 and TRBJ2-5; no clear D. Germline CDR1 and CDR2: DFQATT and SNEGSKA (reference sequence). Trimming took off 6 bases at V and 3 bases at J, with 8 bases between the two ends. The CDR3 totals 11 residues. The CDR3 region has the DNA TGCAGTGCCACCCGGGAAGAGACCCAGTACTTC. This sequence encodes CSATREETQYF.

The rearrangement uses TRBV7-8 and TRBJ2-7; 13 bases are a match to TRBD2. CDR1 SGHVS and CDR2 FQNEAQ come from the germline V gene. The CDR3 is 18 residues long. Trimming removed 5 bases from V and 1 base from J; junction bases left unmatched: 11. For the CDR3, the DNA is TGTGCCAGCAGCCGGACTAGCGGGAGTAGTAGGGTTTCCTACGAGCAGTACGTC. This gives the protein CASSRTSGSSRVSYEQYV.

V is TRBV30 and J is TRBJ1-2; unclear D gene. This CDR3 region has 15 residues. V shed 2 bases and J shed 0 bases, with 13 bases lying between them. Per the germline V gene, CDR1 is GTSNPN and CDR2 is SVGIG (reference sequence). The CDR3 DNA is TGTGCCTGGAGTCCTCGGCCACCTCCTAACTATGGCTACACCTTC. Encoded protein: CAWSPRPPPNYGYTF.

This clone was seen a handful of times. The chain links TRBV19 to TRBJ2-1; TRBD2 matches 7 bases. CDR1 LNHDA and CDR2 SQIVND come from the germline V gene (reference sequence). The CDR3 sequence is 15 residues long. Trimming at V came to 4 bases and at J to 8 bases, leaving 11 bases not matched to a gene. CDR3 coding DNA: TGTGCCAGTAGTACGGGGGAGGGCCTGAGGGATGAGCAGTTCTTC. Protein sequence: CASSTGEGLRDEQFF.

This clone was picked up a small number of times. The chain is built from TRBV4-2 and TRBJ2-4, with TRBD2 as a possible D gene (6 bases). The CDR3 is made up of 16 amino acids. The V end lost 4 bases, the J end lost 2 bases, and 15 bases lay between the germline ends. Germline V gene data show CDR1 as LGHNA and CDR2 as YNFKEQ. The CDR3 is CASSPSRDSTKNIQYF. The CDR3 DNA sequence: TGTGCCAGCAGCCCGTCGAGGGACTCGACCAAAAACATTCAGTACTTC.

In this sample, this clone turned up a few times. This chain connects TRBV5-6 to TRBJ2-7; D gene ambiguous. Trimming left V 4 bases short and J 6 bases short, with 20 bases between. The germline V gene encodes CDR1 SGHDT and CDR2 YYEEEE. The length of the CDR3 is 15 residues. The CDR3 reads CASSMLVPSDSEQYF. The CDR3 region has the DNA TGTGCCAGCAGCATGTTGGTACCTTCAGACTCCGAGCAGTACTTC.

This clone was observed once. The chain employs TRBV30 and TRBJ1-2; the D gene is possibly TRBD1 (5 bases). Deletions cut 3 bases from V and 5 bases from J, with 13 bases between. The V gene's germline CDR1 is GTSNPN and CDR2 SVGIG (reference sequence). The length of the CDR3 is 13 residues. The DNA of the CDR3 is TGTGCCTGGAGACTGGAGGAGGGGTATGGCTACACCTTC. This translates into CAWRLEEGYGYTF.

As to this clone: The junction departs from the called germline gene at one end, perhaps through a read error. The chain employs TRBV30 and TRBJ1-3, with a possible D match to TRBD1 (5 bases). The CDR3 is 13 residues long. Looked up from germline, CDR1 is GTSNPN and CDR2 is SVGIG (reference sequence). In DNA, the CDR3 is TGTGCCTGGAACAGGATCTCTGGTAACACCATATATTTT. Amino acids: CAWNRISGNTIYF. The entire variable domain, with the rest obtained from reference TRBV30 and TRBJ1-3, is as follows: SQTIHQWPATLVQPVGSPLSLECTVEGTSNPNLYWYRQAAGRGLQLLFYSVGIGQISSEVPQNLSASRPQDRQFILSSKKLLLSDSGFYLCAWNRISGNTIYFGEGSWLTVV.

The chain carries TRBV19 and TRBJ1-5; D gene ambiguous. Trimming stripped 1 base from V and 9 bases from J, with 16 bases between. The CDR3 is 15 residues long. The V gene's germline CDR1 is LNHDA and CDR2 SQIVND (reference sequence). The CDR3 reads CASSIGGNEGLPQHF. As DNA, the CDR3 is TGTGCCAGTAGTATAGGAGGGAATGAGGGCCTGCCCCAGCATTTT.